This entry describes one T cell receptor (beta chain). What this receptor recognizes is not known. The read halts 3 residues ahead of the CDR3 end, with the missing end drawn from the germline J gene. The sample comes from a study of T cells in women clearing cervical HPV infection (dated by TCRdb to 2016 to 2018). The study in broad terms: The cases were about 25 women with histologically confirmed HPV16-related CIN3 or worse, and 2 of these cases were invasive cancers. The parent cohort enrolled about 10,000 women aged 18 or older in Guanacaste, Costa Rica, in about 1992 to 1994 and followed the women for less than nine years. Blood from cases was collected at the visit where the lesion was first found, while blood from controls was collected once the infection could no longer be detected. Because only a few women had HLA typing data, the possibility that HLA type acted as a confounder could not be ruled out. Among cases, blood sampling occurred a median of 149 days after lesion detection, with an interquartile range of 90 to 200 days. The 20 to 25 controls were women who cleared a single incident HPV16 infection within 12 months without developing precancer or cancer. Nested within Costa Rica's Guanacaste HPV Natural History Study, an exploratory proof-of-principle case-control study compared TCR repertoires across cervical HPV16 outcomes. Five blinded duplicates per group were added as quality controls, so that 60 or so samples were obtained: some 50 participants and some 10 replicates. Cases had a median age of about 34 years and controls had a median age of around 40, with no significant differences in baseline characteristics. Cases and controls were matched on age within five years and on year of sample collection. The study at large found these results: The cross-sectional design could not show whether associations preceded infection or resulted from it; effector/memory subsets and HPV-specific T cells were not isolated. Random forest classifiers combining richness and V gene abundances distinguished cases from controls with an estimated AUC of 0.83. Lower TRBV6-7 relative abundance was observed in cases than in controls (roughly 0.11% versus 0.16%; Bonferroni P = 0.0008). Across sequencing depths, CIN3+ cases showed significantly higher TCR repertoire richness than controls, but evenness did not differ between the groups. Because T-cell numbers per sample were unknown, differences in richness could reflect varying T-cell content rather than repertoire biology.

Every participant had a single incident cervical HPV16 infection, and prevalent HPV16 infections were excluded. Cervical HPV DNA was detected by MY09/MY11 PCR and genotyped by dot-blot hybridization. Around 15 mL of heparinized blood was centrifuged, after which the buffy coat was aliquoted, frozen at -30 degrees C, and then stored at -80 degrees C. QIAGEN kits were used to extract genomic DNA from the buffy coat specimens. The immunoSEQ assay used multiplex PCR to amplify TCR beta CDR3 regions from an average of approximately 1,200 ng of genomic DNA per sample. Primer bias was corrected in the assay by using a complete synthetic TCR repertoire to establish an amplification baseline. Amplicons were sequenced on the Illumina platform. The study's own analysis went as follows. Sequences were error-corrected by clustering with frequency ratios and a modified nearest-neighbor algorithm, then analyzed in the immunoSEQ Analyzer with IMGT gene definitions. At each rarefaction depth, TCR richness and evenness were averaged across 20 rarefaction repeats, and any sample with fewer sequences than the depth was left out. Wilcoxon rank sum tests with FDR correction were used to compare relative abundances of V, D and J genes between the groups. Blinded duplicates gave an intraclass correlation of around 95% for TCR richness and an average of around 83% across roughly 69 gene segments. Imported from immuneACCESS, the table was reduced by TCRdb to in-frame sequences with V and J called. These copies leave out some clones; in studies compared against another copy, an unresolved V gene accounts for under half, and the cause of the remainder is not known. V and J calls plus clone size are reproduced from that table; the DNA served to infer D and trimming. The table kept for this sample lists roughly 20,000 clones. The ten top clones hold roughly 5% of the sample.

After removal of 6 bases from V and 6 bases from J, the junction retains 10 bases not matched to a gene. Counted from cysteine to phenylalanine, this CDR3 has 14 amino acids. Of the CDR3's DNA, 33 bases were read; they are in frame from base 1. Based on the germline V gene, the CDR1 and CDR2 sequences are SGHTA and FQGTGA. In this chain, TRBV7-3 is recombined with TRBJ2-7, with TRBD2 identical over 8 junction bases. This receptor was taken from a woman between 18 and 70 years old with a cervical HPV16 infection that either progressed to CIN3+ or cleared (not recorded which). Material for sequencing was blood buffy coat. CDR3 DNA (partial): TGTGCCAGCAGTCGACCCGGGGGGGACGCCGAG. It encodes CASSRPGGDAE. The full-length CDR3 reads as CASSRPGGDAEQYF.